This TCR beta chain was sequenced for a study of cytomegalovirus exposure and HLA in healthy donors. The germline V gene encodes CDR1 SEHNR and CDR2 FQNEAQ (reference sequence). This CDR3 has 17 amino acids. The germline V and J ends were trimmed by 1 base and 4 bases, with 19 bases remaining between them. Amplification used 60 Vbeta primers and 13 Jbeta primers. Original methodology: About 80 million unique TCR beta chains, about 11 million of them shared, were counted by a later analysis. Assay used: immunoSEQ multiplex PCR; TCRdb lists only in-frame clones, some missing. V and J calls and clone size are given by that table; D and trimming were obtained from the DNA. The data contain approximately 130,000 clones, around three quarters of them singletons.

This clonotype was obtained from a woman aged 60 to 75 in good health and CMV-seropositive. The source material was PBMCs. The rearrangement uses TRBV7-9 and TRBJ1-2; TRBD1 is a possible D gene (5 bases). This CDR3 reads CASSLDRGGALRYGYTF. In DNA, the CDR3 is TGTGCCAGCAGCTTAGACCGGGGGGGTGCCCTACGCTATGGCTACACCTTC.